These 14 T cell receptor beta chains came from one sample sequenced in a study of shared clonotypes between healthy human individuals. The method was immunoSEQ multiplex PCR; TCRdb's version includes in-frame clones alone and lacks a portion of them. The sample has some 2.1 million clones; roughly 95% are singletons. Sequencing used naive CD4+ T cells sorted from blood. Subset indicated: CD45RA+ positively selected. Source of these receptors: a man aged 18 to 29 in good health.

This rearrangement joins TRBV18 to TRBJ1-6; D possibly corresponds to TRBD1 (6 bases). Germline loops: CDR1 KGHSH, CDR2 LQKENI. This CDR3 comprises 19 residues. Trimming removed 6 bases from V and 0 bases from J, with 21 bases in between. The CDR3 sequence is CASSLRDTGKSSYNSPLHF. CDR3 bases: TGTGCCAGCTCTCTTCGGGACACTGGAAAAAGCTCCTATAATTCACCCCTCCACTTT.

This chain uses TRBV6-5 with TRBJ1-2; TRBD1 might be the D (5 bases). CDR3 length equals 14 residues. Germline CDR1 reads MNHEY; CDR2 reads SVGAGI. Deletions cut 10 bases from V and 8 bases from J, with 23 bases between. The chain's CDR3 is CATSRWTKLRGYTF. The CDR3 DNA sequence: TGTGCCACCTCAAGGTGGACAAAGCTTCGGGGCTACACCTTC.

The V call is TRBV11-3, the J call TRBJ2-2; D is unclear. Trimming left V 0 bases short and J 4 bases short, with 6 bases between. Germline-derived CDR1 and CDR2 are SGHNT and YENEEA. This CDR3 is built from 14 residues. CDR3 DNA sequence: TGTGCCAGCAGCTTAGACTCCTCCACCGGGGAGCTGTTTTTT. As protein: CASSLDSSTGELFF.

CDR3 nucleotides: TGCGCCAGCAGCCAAGATGGGGACAGCCTCTCCTACGAGCAGTACTTC. Its protein is CASSQDGDSLSYEQYF. The V call is TRBV4-1, the J call TRBJ2-7, with 7 bases identical to TRBD1. Trimming removed 0 bases from V and 0 bases from J; junction bases left unmatched: 5. The CDR3 runs 16 residues. Germline-derived CDR1 and CDR2 are MGHRA and YSYEKL.

The genes are TRBV30 and TRBJ2-5, with D hard to call. Germline-derived CDR1 and CDR2 are GTSNPN and SVGIG (reference sequence). V shed 0 bases and J shed 2 bases, with 16 bases lying between them. The CDR3 is 16 amino acids. The CDR3 spells CAWSVLGWSDQETQYF. The CDR3 DNA reads as TGTGCCTGGAGTGTACTTGGATGGTCAGATCAAGAGACCCAGTACTTC.

V gene TRBV2 combines with J gene TRBJ2-3; D unclear. Per the germline V gene, CDR1 is SNHLY and CDR2 is FYNNEI. The CDR3 length is 12 residues. V lost 6 bases to trimming and J lost 2 bases, with 6 bases between them. This chain's CDR3 is CASRAYTDTQYF. Written as DNA, the CDR3 is TGTGCCAGCAGAGCCTACACAGATACGCAGTATTTT.

The rearrangement links TRBV19 to TRBJ2-1; 10 bases match TRBD1. The CDR3 is made up of 14 amino acids. Looked up from germline, CDR1 is LNHDA and CDR2 is SQIVND (reference sequence). The V and J ends lost 6 bases and 7 bases, in that order; junction bases with no gene match: 6. The CDR3 DNA reads as TGTGCCAGTAGCCCGACAGGGGGCAGGAATGAGCAGTTCTTC. It codes for CASSPTGGRNEQFF.

The rearrangement joins TRBV6-5 to TRBJ1-2; 11 bases agree with TRBD1. Germline trimming cut 6 bases from V and 8 bases from J; bases unmatched to any gene: 8. CDR1 and CDR2 (germline): MNHEY, SVGAGI. The CDR3 sequence is 14 residues long. CDR3 amino acids: CASRRDRGIRGYTF. The DNA for the CDR3 is TGTGCCAGCAGGCGGGACAGGGGGATAAGAGGCTACACCTTC.

V gene TRBV7-9 combines with J gene TRBJ1-2; no firm D call. The germline CDR1 and CDR2 sequences are SEHNR and FQNEAQ (reference sequence). The germline V and J ends were trimmed by 5 bases and 7 bases, with 17 bases remaining between them. The CDR3 runs to 14 residues. The CDR3 loop reads CASSPVVGVRGYTF. DNA of the CDR3: TGTGCCAGCAGCCCTGTTGTGGGCGTGCGTGGCTACACCTTC.

The chain joins TRBV19 to TRBJ2-7; TRBD2 might be the D (5 bases). The CDR3 is 14 amino acids. V was trimmed by 3 bases and J by 4 bases, leaving 13 bases between them. Per germline, CDR1 LNHDA and CDR2 SQIVND (reference sequence). The CDR3 DNA reads TGTGCCAGTAGTATTCCAGGCCGGGATTACGAGCAGTACTTC. It specifies CASSIPGRDYEQYF.

In its sample, this clone was seen a few times. A much larger clone sits a single nucleotide away, making a read error possible. The chain couples TRBV5-4 to TRBJ1-1, with D hard to call. Trimming removed 3 bases from V and 1 base from J, with 4 bases in between. Germline V gives CDR1 SGHNT, CDR2 YYREEE (reference sequence). The CDR3 is 12 residues long. The CDR3 sequence is CASSWGNTEAFF. The CDR3 DNA follows: TGTGCCAGCAGCTGGGGGAACACTGAAGCTTTCTTT.

The chain has TRBV7-6 and TRBJ2-7; D call uncertain. Germline V CDR1 and CDR2: SGHVS, FNYEAQ. V dropped 1 base and J dropped 1 base, with 8 bases sitting between them. The CDR3 is 14 amino acids. CDR3 in amino acids: CASSLGIHSYEQYF. The CDR3, as DNA: TGTGCCAGCAGCTTAGGTATCCATTCCTACGAGCAGTACTTC.

The CDR3 loop reads CASRPRTGLYEQYF. In DNA form, the CDR3 reads TGTGCCAGCAGACCTCGGACAGGGCTCTACGAGCAGTACTTC. This chain uses TRBV7-8 with TRBJ2-7; 8 bases match TRBD1. The CDR3 length is 14 residues. Germline CDR1 is SGHVS and CDR2 is FQNEAQ. With 6 bases clipped from V and 3 bases from J, the junction kept 7 bases outside the gene matches.

This chain joins TRBV25-1 and TRBJ2-4; D possibly matches TRBD1 or TRBD2 (5 bases each). Trimming removed 1 base from V and 1 base from J, with 11 bases in between. In germline, CDR1 is MGHDK, CDR2 SYGVNS. The CDR3 totals 16 residues. DNA for the CDR3: TGTGCCAGCAGTGAATCACGAGGGGCGGCCAAAAACATTCAGTACTTC. Amino acid sequence: CASSESRGAAKNIQYF.